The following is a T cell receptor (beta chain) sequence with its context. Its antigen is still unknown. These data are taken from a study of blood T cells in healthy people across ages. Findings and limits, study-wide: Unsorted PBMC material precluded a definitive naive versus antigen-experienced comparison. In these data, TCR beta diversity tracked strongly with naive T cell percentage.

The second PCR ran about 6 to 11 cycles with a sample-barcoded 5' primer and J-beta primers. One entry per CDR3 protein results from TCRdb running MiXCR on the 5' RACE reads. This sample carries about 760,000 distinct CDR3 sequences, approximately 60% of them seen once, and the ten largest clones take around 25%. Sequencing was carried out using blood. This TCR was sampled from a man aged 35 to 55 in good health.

The CDR3 sequence: CASRPVPRMEKLFF. CDR3 nucleotides: TGTGCCAGCAGACCCGTCCCCAGGATGGAAAAACTGTTTTTT. The chain carries TRBV6-6 and TRBJ1-4; D not certain. Germline lookup yields CDR1 MNHNY and CDR2 SVGAGI (reference sequence). The CDR3 consists of 14 residues. V was clipped by 6 bases and J by 8 bases, with 16 bases between them.